This TCR beta chain was identified in a study of shared clonotypes between healthy human individuals. General study results and limits: Clonotypes which were not shared had lower generation probabilities than clonotypes that all four donors shared. Since donors were few, the genetic and exposure-history diversity represented was limited.

Measured with immunoSEQ multiplex PCR; TCRdb has only the in-frame clones, and not every one. The sample holds fewer than 850,000 clones, roughly 70% seen once. Of note for this clone: Its specificity is unknown.

The CDR3 has 16 amino acids. Input material: memory CD4+ T cells sorted from blood. As for subset: CD45RA-negative fraction. The chain has TRBV21-1 and TRBJ1-1; no check of the table's D call, TRBD1, against the DNA was made. TRBV21-1 is noted as a pseudogene. The receptor was derived from a woman aged 25 to 39 in good health. CDR3 region: CASSKALSGSNTEAFF. CDR3 bases: TGTGCCAGCAGCAAAGCGCTCTCAGGCTCGAACACTGAAGCTTTCTTT.